A single sample gave rise to the 31 T cell receptor beta chains below, sequenced in a study of cytomegalovirus exposure and HLA in healthy donors. The PCR had 60 Vbeta and 13 Jbeta primers. Clones were read by immunoSEQ multiplex PCR, and TCRdb kept only the in-frame ones, dropping some. The sample has 55,000 to 80,000 clones, around 78% seen once. Material for sequencing was PBMCs. These receptors all come from a man aged 40-49 years in good health and CMV-seronegative.

V gene TRBV6-6 combines with J gene TRBJ1-1; no clear D gene. The CDR3 extends over 13 amino acids. V lost 0 bases and J 3 bases, leaving 5 bases between the germline ends. Germline V gene sequence: CDR1 MNHNY, CDR2 SVGAGI (reference sequence). The CDR3 region is CASSYSRDTEAFF. The CDR3 nucleotides read TGTGCCAGCAGTTACTCCCGGGACACTGAAGCTTTCTTT.

The chain links TRBV7-8 to TRBJ1-1; perhaps TRBD1 as D (5 bases). Germline V gene sequence: CDR1 SGHVS, CDR2 FQNEAQ. The CDR3 consists of 14 residues. Trimming cost V 3 bases and J 0 bases, with 8 bases left between them. The CDR3 bases are TGTGCCAGCAGCTTCGGACAACTGAACACTGAAGCTTTCTTT. Amino acid sequence: CASSFGQLNTEAFF.

This chain uses TRBV28 with TRBJ1-2, with 8 bases aligning to TRBD1. V lost 5 bases to trimming and J lost 6 bases; unmatched junction nucleotides: 5. Per the germline V gene, CDR1 is MDHEN and CDR2 is SYDVKM. The CDR3 consists of 13 residues. The CDR3 DNA is TGTGCCAGCAGTCCACCAGGGGGCGATGGCTACACCTTC. Encoded protein: CASSPPGGDGYTF.

The rearrangement links TRBV5-1 to TRBJ2-3; 9 bases are shared with TRBD2. The germline gives CDR1 SGHRS, CDR2 YFSETQ. V shed 6 bases and J 3 bases; nucleotides not matched to a gene: 11. The CDR3 has 16 amino acids. The CDR3 reads CASTPSGTSKTDTQYF. Written as DNA, the CDR3 is TGCGCCAGCACGCCATCCGGGACTAGCAAAACAGATACGCAGTATTTT.

This sequence joins TRBV10-3 and TRBJ2-1; weak D call: TRBD1 (5 bases). This CDR3 is 13 amino acids long. V was pared by 6 bases and J by 6 bases, with 12 bases between. CDR1 is ENHRY and CDR2 is SYGVKD in the germline V gene. The CDR3 loop reads CAIRPGLTNEQFF. DNA of the CDR3: TGTGCCATCAGGCCAGGGTTGACCAATGAGCAGTTCTTC.

The count of this clone is one. The chain employs TRBV5-1 and TRBJ1-2; D is ambiguous. Trimming took 2 bases from V and 0 from J, leaving 5 bases between them. Germline CDR1 is SGHRS and CDR2 is YFSETQ. The CDR3 spans 13 residues. The CDR3, as DNA: TGCGCCAGCAGCTTTGGAGCTAACTATGGCTACACCTTC. It specifies CASSFGANYGYTF.

This clone occurred a few times. The chain uses TRBV12-5 and TRBJ1-3, with 10 bases identical to TRBD1. This CDR3 comprises 16 residues. Trimming removed 7 bases from V and 4 bases from J; junction bases left unmatched: 10. Germline values: CDR1 LGHNT, CDR2 FRNRAP. The DNA of the CDR3 is TGTGCTAGTGCCCCTAGACAGGGGGCGCCGGGAAACACCATATATTTT. Amino acids: CASAPRQGAPGNTIYF.

CDR3 in amino acids: CASAQGARTEAFF. The CDR3 nucleotides read TGTGCCAGTGCACAGGGGGCTAGGACTGAAGCTTTCTTT. The chain is built from TRBV11-2 and TRBJ1-1, with 9 bases matching TRBD1. The CDR3 totals 13 residues. With 9 bases clipped from V and 5 bases from J, the junction kept 7 bases outside the gene matches. The germline CDR1 and CDR2 sequences are SGHAT and FQNNGV.

The DNA for the CDR3 is TGTGCCAGCAGTTTATCGAGTAGGAGGAGGGCCTACGAGCAGTACTTC. Its protein product is CASSLSSRRRAYEQYF. The chain is built from TRBV27 and TRBJ2-7; D may be TRBD2 (6 bases). CDR1 and CDR2 (germline): MNHEY, SMNVEV (reference sequence). V was clipped by 0 bases and J by 2 bases, with 14 bases between them. The CDR3 is made up of 16 amino acids.

The chain links TRBV10-1 to TRBJ1-1; D ambiguous. The CDR3 contains 16 residues. Germline V gives CDR1 WNHNN, CDR2 SYGVQD (reference sequence). V lost 0 bases and J 1 base, leaving 12 bases between the germline ends. The CDR3 nucleotides are TGCGCCAGCAGTGAGTCTCTGAGCCCTGGGAACACTGAAGCTTTCTTT. It yields the protein CASSESLSPGNTEAFF.

This clone showed up just once. The chain uses TRBV7-9 and TRBJ2-1, with 11 nucleotides matching TRBD2. The germline gives CDR1 SEHNR, CDR2 FQNEAQ (reference sequence). Losses at the gene ends were 2 bases for V and 7 bases for J; bases not matched to a gene: 13. The CDR3 length is 18 residues. CDR3 residues: CASSLRPLSGGAENEQFF. DNA for the CDR3: TGTGCCAGCAGCTTACGGCCACTTAGCGGGGGGGCCGAGAATGAGCAGTTCTTC.

This clone has a handful of counts. CDR3 nucleotides: TGTGCCAGCTCACCAGGGGCGGATTTGAACTACGAGCAGTACTTC. Translated, it gives CASSPGADLNYEQYF. The J gene is TRBJ2-7, the V gene TRBV18; maybe TRBD1 (5 bases). Per germline, CDR1 KGHSH and CDR2 LQKENI. This CDR3 contains 15 residues. Trimming pared 2 bases from V and 3 bases from J, leaving 14 bases between.

The rearrangement joins TRBV19 to TRBJ1-2, with 9 bases matching TRBD1. The ends lost 4 bases at V and 4 bases at J; junction bases unmatched: 10. The CDR3 spans 16 residues. Germline CDR1 and CDR2: LNHDA and SQIVND (reference sequence). The chain's CDR3 is CASSTTGTGFGYGYTF. The CDR3 DNA sequence: TGTGCCAGTAGTACGACCGGGACAGGGTTCGGCTATGGCTACACCTTC. Full variable domain (missing parts from reference TRBV19 and TRBJ1-2): DGGITQSPKYLFRKEGQNVTLSCEQNLNHDAMYWYRQDPGQGLRLIYYSQIVNDFQKGDIAEGYSVSREKKESFPLTVTSAQKNPTAFYLCASSTTGTGFGYGYTFGSGTRLTVV.

V is TRBV5-4 and J is TRBJ2-1; perhaps TRBD2 as D (5 bases). Germline CDR1 and CDR2: SGHNT and YYREEE (reference sequence). CDR3 size: 18 residues. Deletions cut 0 bases from V and 5 bases from J, with 21 bases between. CDR3 residues: CASSLVLREHTSNNEQFF. The CDR3 region has the DNA TGTGCCAGCAGCTTGGTTTTAAGGGAGCACACTTCGAACAATGAGCAGTTCTTC.

The count of this clone is one. The V call is TRBV5-1, the J call TRBJ1-5, with D unresolved. The CDR3 has 15 residues. With 2 bases removed from V and 0 bases from J, the gap between germline ends came to 9 bases. Germline CDR1 SGHRS, CDR2 YFSETQ. The CDR3 region is CASSFGEVSNQPQHF. CDR3 bases: TGCGCCAGCAGCTTTGGGGAGGTTAGCAATCAGCCCCAGCATTTT.

This chain links TRBV7-9 with TRBJ2-7, with D perhaps TRBD1 (5 bases). The germline V gene encodes CDR1 SEHNR and CDR2 FQNEAQ (reference sequence). Trimming removed 4 bases from V and 4 bases from J, with 11 bases in between. The CDR3 has 13 residues. The CDR3 reads CASSSIRGYEQYF. In DNA, the CDR3 is TGTGCCAGCAGCTCGATTAGGGGTTACGAGCAGTACTTC. Full variable domain (missing parts from reference TRBV7-9 and TRBJ2-7): DTGVSQNPRHKITKRGQNVTFRCDPISEHNRLYWYRQTLGQGPEFLTYFQNEAQLEKSRLLSDRFSAERPKGSFSTLEIQRTEQGDSAMYLCASSSIRGYEQYFGPGTRLTVT.

The rearrangement joins TRBV5-4 to TRBJ2-1, with 9 positions matching TRBD2. CDR3 length: 15 residues. In germline, CDR1 is SGHNT, CDR2 YYREEE (reference sequence). Trimming at V came to 2 bases and at J to 6 bases, leaving 6 bases not matched to a gene. This CDR3 reads CASSLIAGEGNEQFF. The CDR3 coding sequence is TGTGCCAGCAGCTTAATAGCGGGAGAAGGCAATGAGCAGTTCTTC.

This chain connects TRBV6-5 to TRBJ1-1; D is unresolved. Trimming removed 5 bases at V and 6 bases at J, with 10 bases between. The CDR3 runs 12 residues. Germline CDR1 and CDR2: MNHEY and SVGAGI. Here the CDR3 reads CASSDPAPEAFF. The CDR3 coding sequence is TGTGCCAGCAGTGATCCAGCGCCTGAAGCTTTCTTT.

This chain joins TRBV4-1 and TRBJ2-5; 9 nucleotides agree with TRBD2. This CDR3 is built from 17 residues. Germline CDR1 and CDR2: MGHRA and YSYEKL. J gave up 1 base and V 4 bases, and 10 bases lay outside the gene matches. CDR3 sequence (DNA): TGCGCCAGCAGCCCGGGGGCGATAGCGGGAGCCCAAGAGACCCAGTACTTC. This encodes CASSPGAIAGAQETQYF.

CDR3 residues: CASRLGDSSSYEQYF. In nucleotides, the CDR3 is TGCGCCAGCAGATTAGGGGACAGCTCCTCCTACGAGCAGTACTTC. V and J are TRBV5-1 and TRBJ2-7, with TRBD1 identical over 7 bases. The V gene end was trimmed by 5 bases and the J gene end by 0 bases; junction bases not matched to a gene: 8. Germline values: CDR1 SGHRS, CDR2 YFSETQ. CDR3 size: 15 residues.

The chain recombines TRBV6-1 with TRBJ2-7; TRBD1 agrees at 8 bases. Germline lookup yields CDR1 MNHNS and CDR2 SASEGT. Trimming at V came to 0 bases and at J to 9 bases, leaving 10 bases not matched to a gene. This CDR3 region has 15 residues. The CDR3 nucleotides read TGTGCCAGCAGTGAAGCTATTAGGACAGGGTGGGCGCAGTACTTC. It is translated as CASSEAIRTGWAQYF.

There are a few counts of this clone. This chain links TRBV11-2 with TRBJ2-3; 9 nucleotides line up with TRBD2. V shed 0 bases, J shed 3 bases, and the junction held 7 bases outside the gene matches. CDR1 SGHAT and CDR2 FQNNGV come from the germline V gene. CDR3 length: 17 amino acids. In DNA, the CDR3 is TGTGCCAGCAGCTTAGAGGCGCTAGCGGGGAGGACAGATACGCAGTATTTT. Protein sequence: CASSLEALAGRTDTQYF.

The table lists this clone with a few counts. The rearrangement links TRBV6-1 to TRBJ2-3, with TRBD2 as a possible D gene (6 bases). V lost 8 bases and J 0 bases, leaving 15 bases between the germline ends. In germline, CDR1 is MNHNS, CDR2 SASEGT. The CDR3 loop spans 15 amino acids. The CDR3 DNA follows: TGTGCCAGCCGAACGACTAGTCTTAGCACAGATACGCAGTATTTT. Amino acids: CASRTTSLSTDTQYF.

V is TRBV9 and J is TRBJ2-5; D is uncertain. The ends were cut back, 4 bases at V and 0 bases at J, with 16 bases in the middle. The length of the CDR3 is 16 residues. Germline CDR1 is SGDLS and CDR2 is YYNGEE. In DNA, the CDR3 is TGTGCCAGCAGCTCCAGTGAACGTCCCAACCAAGAGACCCAGTACTTC. It is translated as CASSSSERPNQETQYF.

The chain joins TRBV5-1 to TRBJ1-1; 7 bases line up with TRBD1. The CDR3 is made up of 16 amino acids. The germline gives CDR1 SGHRS, CDR2 YFSETQ. Trimming cost V 7 bases and J 0 bases; bases outside gene matches: 12. CDR3 coding DNA: TGCGCCAGCTCCCCGTCGACAGGGAACCTGAACACTGAAGCTTTCTTT. Translated: CASSPSTGNLNTEAFF.

A few counts support this clone. The chain recombines TRBV6-1 with TRBJ2-7, with a tentative D call TRBD1 (6 bases). V lost 6 bases and J 5 bases, leaving 14 bases between the germline ends. The CDR3 has 13 amino acids. The V gene's germline CDR1 is MNHNS and CDR2 SASEGT. CDR3 DNA sequence: TGTGCCAGCAGACAGGGTGGGGGCAACGAGCAGTACTTC. It yields the protein CASRQGGGNEQYF.

The chain is built from TRBV28 and TRBJ2-7, with 7 bases that match TRBD1. This CDR3 has 14 residues. Germline V gene data show CDR1 as MDHEN and CDR2 as SYDVKM. The V segment lost 8 bases and the J segment 0 bases; nucleotides outside the gene matches: 7. The CDR3 region has the DNA TGTGCCAGCCGGGACAGCTCCGGCTCCTACGAGCAGTACTTC. Translation gives CASRDSSGSYEQYF.

In the case of this clone: The germline gene is not matched at one end of the junction; a read error may be the cause. Other DNA sequences in the sample encode the same CDR3. V is TRBV27 and J is TRBJ2-2, with 11 bases identical to TRBD2. CDR3 length: 16 residues. CDR1 is MNHEY, CDR2 SMNVEV, per germline (reference sequence). The CDR3 is CASSLGLAGGIGELFF. Here the CDR3 DNA reads TGTGCCAGCAGTTTAGGGCTAGCGGGAGGTATCGGGGAGCTCTTTTTT.

The J gene is TRBJ2-7, the V gene TRBV28, with 9 bases aligning to TRBD2. Trimming cost V 4 bases and J 0 bases; bases outside gene matches: 4. CDR3 length: 15 amino acids. Germline lookup yields CDR1 MDHEN and CDR2 SYDVKM. This chain's CDR3 is CASSWTSAYSYEQYF. Here the CDR3 DNA reads TGTGCCAGCAGTTGGACTAGCGCCTACTCCTACGAGCAGTACTTC.

The genes are TRBV6-6 and TRBJ2-5, with D tentatively TRBD1 (5 bases). The V and J ends lost 2 bases and 5 bases respectively, with 15 bases between them. CDR1 is MNHNY, CDR2 SVGAGI, per germline (reference sequence). The CDR3 has 15 residues. The CDR3 region is CASSYGIRGRETQYF. CDR3 nucleotide sequence: TGTGCCAGCAGTTACGGGATAAGGGGTCGGGAGACCCAGTACTTC.

V usage is TRBV18 and J usage is TRBJ2-6; D is perhaps TRBD1 (5 bases). CDR3 length: 15 residues. V was clipped by 2 bases and J by 2 bases, with 7 bases between them. CDR1 is KGHSH and CDR2 is LQKENI in the germline V gene. This CDR3 is CASSPGATGANVLTF. CDR3 DNA: TGTGCCAGCTCACCAGGGGCCACTGGGGCCAACGTCCTGACTTTC.